Below, 24 T cell receptor beta chains from the same sample are listed, as sequenced in a study of Tregs in tolerant kidney transplant recipients. Profiling relied on immunoSEQ multiplex PCR, and the TCRdb table lists in-frame clones only, not all of them. The table lists 20,000 to 25,000 clones, roughly 80% of them singletons. Mixed chimerism was transient after nonmyeloablative marrow transplants from related graft donors. The source material was CD8+ T cells from blood (PBMCs), sampled 6 months after the transplant. The receptors stem from a human patient who received a combined kidney and bone marrow transplant. Some of these T cells may belong to the graft donor.

V and J are TRBV19 and TRBJ2-1; tentatively, D is TRBD2 (6 bases). V lost 8 bases to trimming and J lost 3 bases, with 14 bases between them. From germline, CDR1 is LNHDA and CDR2 SQIVND (reference sequence). The CDR3 has 14 amino acids. The CDR3: CASRPGTGYNEQFF. CDR3 bases: TGTGCCAGTCGTCCCGGGACTGGCTACAATGAGCAGTTCTTC.

The rearrangement links TRBV6-5 to TRBJ2-1, with TRBD2 matching 9 bases. V was pared by 6 bases and J by 5 bases, with 8 bases of the junction left unmatched. The germline V gene encodes CDR1 MNHEY and CDR2 SVGAGI. The CDR3 is 15 residues long. The CDR3 is CASSTGTSRDNEQFF. CDR3 DNA: TGTGCCAGCAGCACCGGGACTAGCAGGGACAATGAGCAGTTCTTC.

J is TRBJ2-2 and V is TRBV4-1, with 13 bases matching TRBD2. CDR1 MGHRA and CDR2 YSYEKL come from the germline V gene. V shed 4 bases, J shed 6 bases, and the junction held 8 bases outside the gene matches. The CDR3 is 17 amino acids. CDR3 sequence (DNA): TGCGCCAGCAGCCTCGAAACTAGCGGGAGGGATCCCGGGGAGCTGTTTTTT. Encoded protein: CASSLETSGRDPGELFF.

V gene TRBV6-6 combines with J gene TRBJ2-7; 9 bases agree with TRBD2. The germline CDR1 and CDR2 sequences are MNHNY and SVGAGI (reference sequence). The CDR3 contains 15 residues. V was pared by 0 bases and J by 3 bases, with 3 bases of the junction left unmatched. The CDR3 sequence is CASSYSNSGSYEQYF. Here the CDR3 DNA reads TGTGCCAGCAGTTACTCGAATAGCGGGAGCTACGAGCAGTACTTC.

J is TRBJ2-1 and V is TRBV15, with 7 bases identical to TRBD2. V was clipped by 5 bases and J by 1 base; unmatched bases: 11. From germline, CDR1 is LNHNV and CDR2 YYDKDF (reference sequence). CDR3 length: 17 amino acids. The DNA of the CDR3 is TGTGCCACCAGCGGCATGGGGGGAGGGAGGTCCTACAATGAGCAGTTCTTC. Its protein is CATSGMGGGRSYNEQFF. Using reference TRBV15 and TRBJ2-1 for the parts outside the CDR3, the full variable domain is DAMVIQNPRYQVTQFGKPVTLSCSQTLNHNVMYWYQQKSSQAPKLLFHYYDKDFNNEADTPDNFQSRRPNTSFCFLDIRSPGLGDTAMYLCATSGMGGGRSYNEQFFGPGTRLTVL.

On this clone itself: The junction shows a germline mismatch at one end, possibly a read error. This chain connects TRBV4-3 to TRBJ2-1; a possible D gene is TRBD2 (6 bases). CDR1 is LGHNA, CDR2 YSLEER, per germline. The length of the CDR3 is 16 residues. The CDR3 region has the DNA TGCGCCGGCAGCCAAGGGAGGAGTTTTGGTCACAATGAGCAGTTCTTC. This codes for CAGSQGRSFGHNEQFF.

This clone appeared a single time. Other DNA variants within this sample encode the same CDR3. The chain joins TRBV4-1 to TRBJ2-1; TRBD2 agrees at 11 bases. Germline CDR1 MGHRA, CDR2 YSYEKL. The CDR3 has 15 amino acids. Losses at the gene ends were 3 bases for V and 6 bases for J; bases not matched to a gene: 4. The CDR3 region is CASSQLLAGVNEQFF. The CDR3 DNA reads as TGCGCCAGCAGCCAGCTACTAGCGGGGGTCAATGAGCAGTTCTTC.

The gene calls are TRBV20-1 and TRBJ2-1; D unclear. The CDR3 runs 11 residues. The V gene lost 5 bases and the J gene lost 1 base, with 3 bases spanning the gap. CDR1 is DFQATT, CDR2 SNEGSKA, per germline (reference sequence). The CDR3 sequence: CSALSYNEQFF. DNA for the CDR3: TGCAGTGCTCTGTCCTACAATGAGCAGTTCTTC.

In this sample, this clone turned up a few times. The CDR3 DNA reads as TGTGCCAGCAGTGAAGAGGTGGGACTAGCGGGGCATTACGAGCAGTACTTC. Translating it yields CASSEEVGLAGHYEQYF. V usage is TRBV6-1 and J usage is TRBJ2-7; 13 bases match TRBD2. Germline lookup yields CDR1 MNHNS and CDR2 SASEGT. V shed 1 base and J 4 bases; nucleotides not matched to a gene: 7. The CDR3 has 17 amino acids.

The chain is built from TRBV30 and TRBJ2-1; possibly TRBD2 for D (5 bases). The germline V gene encodes CDR1 GTSNPN and CDR2 SVGIG (reference sequence). The V and J ends lost 2 bases and 3 bases respectively, with 11 bases between them. The CDR3 runs to 14 residues. CDR3 sequence reads: CAWSLAIGYNEQFF. The CDR3 DNA is TGTGCCTGGAGTCTAGCAATCGGCTACAATGAGCAGTTCTTC.

The chain employs TRBV9 and TRBJ1-1; TRBD1 aligns across 7 bases. The CDR3 extends over 14 amino acids. Germline V gene sequence: CDR1 SGDLS, CDR2 YYNGEE. V lost 6 bases and J lost 4; bases outside the gene matches: 9. The CDR3 DNA reads as TGTGCCAGCACCTTTGACAGGGCGGGCACTGAAGCTTTCTTT. Protein sequence: CASTFDRAGTEAFF.

The chain carries TRBV5-1 and TRBJ2-3; 11 bases agree with TRBD2. CDR1 and CDR2 from the germline V gene are SGHRS and YFSETQ. CDR3 size: 15 residues. J was trimmed by 4 bases and V by 6 bases; bases with no gene match: 7. This chain's CDR3 is CASTLAGGPADTQYF. In DNA, the CDR3 is TGCGCCAGCACGTTAGCGGGGGGGCCCGCAGATACGCAGTATTTT.

This chain connects TRBV11-3 to TRBJ2-1; 10 bases agree with TRBD2. Per germline, CDR1 SGHNT and CDR2 YENEEA. The CDR3 is 14 amino acids. The V and J ends lost 5 bases and 9 bases, in that order; junction bases with no gene match: 7. DNA of the CDR3: TGTGCCAGCAGCGTAAGGGGACTAGCGATTGAGCAGTTCTTC. Its translation: CASSVRGLAIEQFF.

The genes are TRBV6-5 and TRBJ2-2, with TRBD1 matching 8 bases. Germline values: CDR1 MNHEY, CDR2 SVGAGI. The V segment lost 7 bases and the J segment 3 bases; nucleotides outside the gene matches: 4. The CDR3 extends over 14 amino acids. CDR3 bases: TGTGCCAGCAATACAGGGGGAGACACCGGGGAGCTGTTTTTT. As protein: CASNTGGDTGELFF.

J is TRBJ1-2 and V is TRBV9; perhaps TRBD1 as D (5 bases). V lost 4 bases and J 4 bases, leaving 14 bases between the germline ends. The CDR3 has 14 amino acids. CDR1 is SGDLS and CDR2 is YYNGEE in the germline V gene. This chain's CDR3 is CASSPSGRVYGYTF. CDR3 nucleotides: TGTGCCAGCAGCCCTAGCGGCAGGGTCTATGGCTACACCTTC.

The chain has TRBV4-1 and TRBJ2-7; unclear D gene. The germline gives CDR1 MGHRA, CDR2 YSYEKL. The CDR3 length is 12 residues. With 1 base removed from V and 7 bases from J, the gap between germline ends came to 8 bases. This CDR3 is CASSQGGVEQYF. The CDR3 nucleotides read TGCGCCAGCAGCCAAGGAGGCGTGGAGCAGTACTTC.

CDR3 loop: CASSLRRGVTGELFF. CDR3 bases: TGTGCCAGCAGTTTACGCAGGGGGGTAACCGGGGAGCTGTTTTTT. J is TRBJ2-2 and V is TRBV28; TRBD1 might be the D (7 bases). V lost 2 bases to trimming and J lost 5 bases, with 12 bases between them. The CDR3 is 15 residues long. In germline, CDR1 is MDHEN, CDR2 SYDVKM.

The chain employs TRBV12-5 and TRBJ2-1; 12 bases line up with TRBD2. V gave up 0 bases and J gave up 8 bases; unmatched junction bases: 11. CDR1 LGHNT and CDR2 FRNRAP come from the germline V gene. This CDR3 has 18 residues. The chain's CDR3 is CASGLVLTSGSKGHEQFF. In nucleotides, the CDR3 is TGTGCTAGTGGTTTGGTATTGACTAGCGGGAGTAAGGGCCATGAGCAGTTCTTC.

This clone was seen a single time. This chain joins TRBV9 and TRBJ2-7; 12 nucleotides align to TRBD2. The J segment lost 3 bases and the V segment lost 3 bases, leaving 4 bases of the junction unmatched. CDR1 is SGDLS and CDR2 is YYNGEE in the germline V gene. This CDR3 contains 15 residues. This CDR3 is CASSEGLAGDYEQYF. CDR3 sequence (DNA): TGTGCCAGCAGCGAGGGACTAGCGGGTGACTACGAGCAGTACTTC.

The V and J genes are TRBV11-2 and TRBJ2-7; 7 bases align to TRBD1. The V segment lost 3 bases and the J segment 2 bases; nucleotides outside the gene matches: 4. There are 14 residues in the CDR3. Germline V gene sequence: CDR1 SGHAT, CDR2 FQNNGV. The DNA for the CDR3 is TGTGCCAGCAGCTTCGGGACAGACACCTACGAGCAGTACTTC. Protein sequence: CASSFGTDTYEQYF. Full variable domain (missing parts from reference TRBV11-2 and TRBJ2-7): EAGVAQSPRYKIIEKRQSVAFWCNPISGHATLYWYQQILGQGPKLLIQFQNNGVVDDSQLPKDRFSAERLKGVDSTLKIQPAKLEDSAVYLCASSFGTDTYEQYFGPGTRLTVT.

The genes are TRBV13 and TRBJ1-1; 7 bases fit TRBD1. CDR1 is PRHDT and CDR2 is FYEKMQ in the germline V gene (reference sequence). The CDR3 extends over 13 amino acids. V gave up 5 bases and J gave up 1 base; unmatched junction bases: 1. CDR3 nucleotides: TGTGCCAGCAGCAGGACAGGGAACACTGAAGCTTTCTTT. Residues: CASSRTGNTEAFF.

The genes are TRBV2 and TRBJ2-7, with 8 bases lining up with TRBD2. The CDR3 totals 12 residues. CDR1 and CDR2 (germline): SNHLY, FYNNEI. After removal of 8 bases from V and 6 bases from J, the junction contained 6 bases not matched to a gene. The CDR3: CASAGTRGEQYF. CDR3 DNA sequence: TGTGCCAGCGCCGGGACTAGAGGCGAGCAGTACTTC.

This clone was seen once. The chain combines TRBV13 with TRBJ1-2; the match to TRBD1 covers 9 bases. The CDR3 is 15 amino acids. Germline V gene lookup returns CDR1 PRHDT and CDR2 FYEKMQ (reference sequence). The V gene end was trimmed by 4 bases and the J gene end by 8 bases; junction bases not matched to a gene: 11. CDR3 sequence: CASSSGTGWDEGYTF. The CDR3 nucleotides are TGTGCCAGCAGCTCCGGGACAGGGTGGGACGAAGGCTACACCTTC.

The chain's CDR3 is CASSQGTSGRNEQFF. The CDR3 bases are TGTGCCAGCAGCCAGGGGACTAGCGGGAGAAATGAGCAGTTCTTC. The chain joins TRBV4-2 to TRBJ2-1; TRBD2 matches 14 bases. CDR3 size: 15 residues. Germline V CDR1 and CDR2: LGHNA, YNFKEQ. The V and J ends lost 3 bases and 7 bases, in that order; junction bases with no gene match: 2.